A single sample is the source of the 5 T cell receptor beta chains below, sequenced in a study of vaccination effects on CD4 cells after COVID-19. Before sequencing took place, the ViraFEST assay used viral peptide pools to expand antigen-specific CD4+ T cells. Following a roughly eleven-day culture, CD4+ T cells were purified. Testing of the vaccine recipients showed negative nucleocapsid antibodies and no prior SARS-CoV-2 infection. Measured with immunoSEQ multiplex PCR; TCRdb has only the in-frame clones, and not every one. Seen here are around 25,000 clones, 73% observed once, and the top ten hold about 4.6%. The antigens these receptors bind are not known. The starting material was CD4+ T cells from PBMCs cultured with SARS-CoV-2 spike peptides, obtained before COVID-19 vaccination. Every receptor here comes from a human donor who received a COVID-19 vaccine.

This chain joins TRBV19 and TRBJ1-5; the match to TRBD1 covers 9 bases. Germline CDR1 LNHDA, CDR2 SQIVND (reference sequence). The CDR3 sequence is 15 residues long. Losses at the gene ends were 11 bases for V and 1 base for J; bases not matched to a gene: 9. CDR3 DNA sequence: TGTGCCTCAAACTTCGGGACAGGGAGCAATCAGCCCCAGCATTTT. Protein sequence: CASNFGTGSNQPQHF. The full variable domain, in which reference TRBV19 and TRBJ1-5 provide the parts outside the CDR3, is DGGITQSPKYLFRKEGQNVTLSCEQNLNHDAMYWYRQDPGQGLRLIYYSQIVNDFQKGDIAEGYSVSREKKESFPLTVTSAQKNPTAFYLCASNFGTGSNQPQHFGDGTRLSIL.

This chain joins TRBV4-1 and TRBJ2-1; maybe TRBD2 (6 bases). This CDR3 has 19 residues. Per the germline V gene, CDR1 is MGHRA and CDR2 is YSYEKL. Between the trimmed V and J ends, which lost 0 bases and 1 base, there was a span of 19 bases. The CDR3 region has the DNA TGCGCCAGCAGCCAAGACCGGGACTCCGGCCTACCATCCTACAATGAGCAGTTCTTC. It specifies CASSQDRDSGLPSYNEQFF.

This clone appeared a single time. This chain connects TRBV13 to TRBJ2-1; TRBD2 matches at 13 bases. The CDR3 is 17 amino acids. V lost 5 bases and J lost 4; bases outside the gene matches: 8. Per the germline V gene, CDR1 is PRHDT and CDR2 is FYEKMQ (reference sequence). The CDR3 bases are TGTGCCAGCAGCCCAGGACTAGCGGGAGTAGGTTACAATGAGCAGTTCTTC. Residues: CASSPGLAGVGYNEQFF.

V gene TRBV5-4 combines with J gene TRBJ1-3, with TRBD1 as a possible D gene (5 bases). Germline V gives CDR1 SGHNT, CDR2 YYREEE (reference sequence). The CDR3 has 17 residues. The V and J ends lost 5 bases and 2 bases respectively, with 20 bases between them. The CDR3 DNA follows: TGTGCCAGCAGTCGGGGTAACGGGGGGGAGCCTGGAAACACCATATATTTT. Translating it yields CASSRGNGGEPGNTIYF.

The chain couples TRBV4-2 to TRBJ2-4; D gene uncertain. V dropped 0 bases and J dropped 0 bases, with 3 bases sitting between them. The CDR3 runs 14 residues. Looked up from germline, CDR1 is LGHNA and CDR2 is YNFKEQ. The CDR3 spells CASSQEKAKNIQYF. The CDR3 bases are TGTGCCAGCAGCCAAGAGAAAGCCAAAAACATTCAGTACTTC.